This T cell receptor (beta chain) was captured by sequencing in a study of T cell responses to AZD1222 COVID-19 vaccine. Whole-study results and caveats: Donors, mostly white British, included more females; clonal diversity was possibly underestimated. Baseline serology detected seropositivity in only six AZD1222 recipients. Scientists sampled the repertoires only once the peak T cell response had passed.

This CDR3 region has 14 residues. V gave up 6 bases and J gave up 5 bases; unmatched junction bases: 4. The V gene's germline CDR1 is SGHRS and CDR2 YFSETQ. This clone has only one observation. Its target is unknown. Only in-frame clones appear in the TCRdb table, and some are missing; sequencing was by immunoSEQ multiplex PCR. Of 190,000 or so clones in the sample, about 88% were seen once. The sample here was peripheral blood, taken 28 days after the second AZD1222 dose. The receptor comes from an adult who received the AZD1222 COVID-19 vaccine. The chain uses TRBV5-1 and TRBJ2-5; the match to TRBD2 covers 13 bases. The CDR3 DNA reads as TGCGCCAGCACAGGACTAGCGGGAGTTGAGACCCAGTACTTC. Encoded protein: CASTGLAGVETQYF.